The 2 T cell receptor beta chains reported below all come from one sample, sequenced in a study of cytomegalovirus exposure and HLA in healthy donors. Generated by immunoSEQ multiplex PCR, the TCRdb table keeps only in-frame clones and is missing some. In the table there are about 66,000 clones, around 97% of which are singletons. The sample consisted of PBMCs. These receptors came from a woman between 18 and 29 years old in good health and CMV-seropositive.

This sequence joins TRBV5-1 and TRBJ1-4; D is undetermined. Germline V gene sequence: CDR1 SGHRS, CDR2 YFSETQ. The CDR3 loop spans 13 amino acids. Trimming took off 2 bases at V and 3 bases at J, with 5 bases between the two ends. CDR3 residues: CASSFRANEKLFF. In DNA, the CDR3 is TGCGCCAGCAGCTTCCGGGCTAATGAAAAACTGTTTTTT.

The CDR3 loop is CASSPLRGKSTDTQYF. CDR3 sequence (DNA): TGTGCCAGCAGTCCCCTCCGCGGTAAGAGCACAGATACGCAGTATTTT. The V call is TRBV28, the J call TRBJ2-3, with unresolved D. The length of the CDR3 is 16 residues. The V and J ends lost 5 bases and 0 bases respectively, with 15 bases between them. Germline V gene lookup returns CDR1 MDHEN and CDR2 SYDVKM.